These 29 T cell receptor beta chains share one sample of origin, sequenced in a study of OX40 agonist ivuxolimab in advanced cancers. Only in-frame clones appear in the TCRdb table, and some are missing; sequencing was by immunoSEQ multiplex PCR. The table records 75,000 to 80,000 clones, approximately 87% of them present only once. The source material was CD4+ or CD8+ T cells sorted from blood, sampled in a trial of the OX40 agonist ivuxolimab. The receptors were sampled from an adult with an advanced solid tumor such as melanoma, head and neck, liver or kidney cancer.

The CDR3 loop reads CASSLDLSTEAFF. Here the CDR3 DNA reads TGTGCCAGCAGCTTGGACTTGAGCACTGAAGCTTTCTTT. The chain recombines TRBV5-4 with TRBJ1-1, with unresolved D. The CDR3 runs to 13 residues. Germline V gene lookup returns CDR1 SGHNT and CDR2 YYREEE (reference sequence). The V end was cut by 0 bases, the J end by 4 bases, with 7 bases between.

The CDR3 spells CAWRVSVNTEAFF. The CDR3 bases are TGTGCCTGGAGGGTCTCGGTGAACACTGAAGCTTTCTTT. The chain links TRBV30 to TRBJ1-1; D is uncertain. The CDR3 spans 13 residues. V was shortened by 3 bases and J by 0 bases, with 8 bases between the two germline ends. From germline, CDR1 is GTSNPN and CDR2 SVGIG (reference sequence).

In this sample, this clone turned up a few times. J is TRBJ1-2 and V is TRBV7-2; TRBD1 aligns across 9 bases. This CDR3 region has 15 residues. Germline V lookup: CDR1 SGHTA, CDR2 FQGNSA. Unmatched junction bases numbered 11, after V lost 5 bases and J lost 7 bases. Here the CDR3 DNA reads TGTGCCAGCAGCCCCGCGGGACAGGGTGTCTCTGGCTACACCTTC. Translation: CASSPAGQGVSGYTF.

The chain recombines TRBV19 with TRBJ1-5, with unresolved D. CDR3 length: 15 amino acids. The V gene lost 8 bases and the J gene lost 0 bases, with 14 bases spanning the gap. Germline assignment: CDR1 LNHDA and CDR2 SQIVND (reference sequence). The CDR3 nucleotides read TGTGCCAGTTCTCGCAGGTTGTATAGCAATCAGCCCCAGCATTTT. Amino acids: CASSRRLYSNQPQHF.

This chain links TRBV6-5 with TRBJ1-2; the match to TRBD1 covers 9 bases. CDR1 MNHEY and CDR2 SVGAGI come from the germline V gene. V shed 0 bases, J shed 9 bases, and the junction held 8 bases outside the gene matches. CDR3 size: 15 residues. The chain's CDR3 is CASSYSIPGQGSYTF. For the CDR3, the DNA is TGTGCCAGCAGTTACTCGATTCCGGGACAGGGAAGCTACACCTTC.

The J gene is TRBJ2-7, the V gene TRBV28; 7 bases agree with TRBD1. CDR1 and CDR2 (germline): MDHEN, SYDVKM. Trimming took 5 bases from V and 0 from J; bases not matched to a gene: 13. This CDR3 region has 17 residues. This CDR3 is CASSASPGTVSSYEQYF. Written as DNA, the CDR3 is TGTGCCAGCAGTGCCTCCCCCGGGACAGTGAGCTCCTACGAGCAGTACTTC. Variable domain in full (rest from reference TRBV28 and TRBJ2-7): DVKVTQSSRYLVKRTGEKVFLECVQDMDHENMFWYRQDPGLGLRLIYFSYDVKMKEKGDIPEGYSVSREKKERFSLILESASTNQTSMYLCASSASPGTVSSYEQYFGPGTRLTVT.

The chain links TRBV18 to TRBJ1-2; 12 nucleotides match TRBD1. This CDR3 region has 16 residues. V lost 5 bases, J lost 6 bases, and 10 bases stayed unmatched. Germline loops: CDR1 KGHSH, CDR2 LQKENI. The DNA for the CDR3 is TGTGCCAGCTCAGAAAGTCGGGACAGGGGGCAAGATGGCTACACCTTC. Protein sequence: CASSESRDRGQDGYTF. The full variable domain, with the rest looked up from reference TRBV18 and TRBJ1-2, is NAGVMQNPRHLVRRRGQEARLRCSPMKGHSHVYWYRQLPEEGLKFMVYLQKENIIDESGMPKERFSAEFPKEGPSILRIQQVVRGDSAAYFCASSESRDRGQDGYTFGSGTRLTVV.

This sequence joins TRBV2 and TRBJ2-5; the D call may be TRBD1 or TRBD2 (5 bases each). Germline V CDR1 and CDR2: SNHLY, FYNNEI. Trimming took 3 bases from V and 3 from J, leaving 8 bases between them. This CDR3 has 13 amino acids. CDR3 in DNA: TGTGCCAGCAGTGACGGGGCGGAAGAGACCCAGTACTTC. As protein: CASSDGAEETQYF.

This chain uses TRBV5-6 with TRBJ2-1, with D possibly TRBD2 on 5 matching bases. This CDR3 comprises 16 residues. Germline V CDR1 and CDR2: SGHDT, YYEEEE. V gave up 3 bases and J gave up 5 bases, with 18 bases separating them. The DNA of the CDR3 is TGTGCCAGCAGCTATCGGTCCCTGGCGAGGGACAATGAGCAGTTCTTC. Translating it yields CASSYRSLARDNEQFF.

This chain links TRBV7-9 with TRBJ2-2, with no clear D. This CDR3 region has 12 residues. The germline V gene encodes CDR1 SEHNR and CDR2 FQNEAQ (reference sequence). V dropped 5 bases and J dropped 3 bases, with 4 bases sitting between them. CDR3 in DNA: TGTGCCAGCAGCATATACACCGGGGAGCTGTTTTTT. Protein product: CASSIYTGELFF. Supplemented by reference TRBV7-9 and TRBJ2-2, the full variable domain reads DTGVSQNPRHKITKRGQNVTFRCDPISEHNRLYWYRQTLGQGPEFLTYFQNEAQLEKSRLLSDRFSAERPKGSFSTLEIQRTEQGDSAMYLCASSIYTGELFFGEGSRLTVL.

This clone was detected only a few times. The CDR3 loop is CASSLGGDIQETQYF. Written as DNA, the CDR3 is TGTGCCAGCAGTCTAGGGGGGGATATCCAAGAGACCCAGTACTTC. This chain uses TRBV7-9 with TRBJ2-5; perhaps TRBD2 as D (7 bases). The germline V gene has CDR1 SEHNR and CDR2 FQNEAQ (reference sequence). V gave up 6 bases and J gave up 1 base, with 15 bases separating them. CDR3 length: 15 amino acids.

The chain recombines TRBV5-6 with TRBJ1-4; D ambiguous. Germline loops: CDR1 SGHDT, CDR2 YYEEEE. Trimming removed 3 bases from V and 3 bases from J, with 12 bases in between. The CDR3 spans 15 residues. The CDR3 loop is CASSWLRGPNEKLFF. CDR3 bases: TGTGCCAGCAGCTGGTTGCGAGGCCCTAATGAAAAACTGTTTTTT.

V and J are TRBV7-2 and TRBJ1-3; the match to TRBD1 covers 11 bases. CDR1 is SGHTA and CDR2 is FQGNSA in the germline V gene. The CDR3 runs 14 residues. V gave up 4 bases and J gave up 7 bases; unmatched junction bases: 3. The CDR3 sequence: CASSSDRGLNTIYF. DNA for the CDR3: TGTGCCAGCAGCTCGGACAGGGGGCTCAACACCATATATTTT.

The rearrangement uses TRBV5-4 and TRBJ2-2; D is possibly TRBD1 or TRBD2 (6 bases each). Looked up from germline, CDR1 is SGHNT and CDR2 is YYREEE (reference sequence). With 5 bases removed from V and 5 bases from J, the gap between germline ends came to 16 bases. There are 15 residues in the CDR3. The CDR3 here is CASSPGAEWTGELFF. The CDR3 DNA reads as TGTGCCAGCAGTCCGGGGGCTGAATGGACCGGGGAGCTGTTTTTT. Full variable domain (outside the CDR3, taken from reference TRBV5-4 and TRBJ2-2): ETGVTQSPTHLIKTRGQQVTLRCSSQSGHNTVSWYQQALGQGPQFIFQYYREEENGRGNFPPRFSGLQFPNYSSELNVNALELDDSALYLCASSPGAEWTGELFFGEGSRLTVL.

J is TRBJ2-7 and V is TRBV28; D not resolved. The CDR3 loop spans 12 amino acids. Trimming took 11 bases from V and 5 from J, leaving 16 bases between them. Germline V gene sequence: CDR1 MDHEN, CDR2 SYDVKM. The DNA for the CDR3 is TGTGCCGTTAAAAGGCAGAGCCACGAGCAGTACTTC. Protein: CAVKRQSHEQYF.

The J gene is TRBJ1-5, the V gene TRBV9; D unresolved. Germline V gene sequence: CDR1 SGDLS, CDR2 YYNGEE. V lost 4 bases and J lost 1, with 12 bases in between. The CDR3 is made up of 15 amino acids. The DNA for the CDR3 is TGTGCCAGCAGCTTAACGGGCCTAAGCAATCAGCCCCAGCATTTT. This sequence encodes CASSLTGLSNQPQHF.

The chain recombines TRBV4-3 with TRBJ1-3; 11 bases line up with TRBD1. V shed 3 bases, J shed 1 base, and the junction held 11 bases outside the gene matches. Germline values: CDR1 LGHNA, CDR2 YSLEER. This CDR3 has 19 residues. CDR3 residues: CASSQGTGGLSGSGNTIYF. The CDR3 DNA reads as TGCGCCAGCAGCCAGGGGACAGGGGGTCTCAGTGGATCTGGAAACACCATATATTTT.

The chain recombines TRBV19 with TRBJ2-5, with D tentatively TRBD1 (6 bases). Trimming pared 1 base from V and 2 bases from J, leaving 11 bases between. Germline CDR1 and CDR2: LNHDA and SQIVND (reference sequence). The CDR3 contains 15 residues. This CDR3 reads CASSIGGTKQETQYF. CDR3 DNA sequence: TGTGCCAGTAGTATAGGGGGGACAAAGCAAGAGACCCAGTACTTC.

This clone was counted a single time. CDR3 bases: TGTGCCAGCAGCTTGGGACTAGCGGGAGCGAGTTACGAGCAGTACTTC. Amino acids: CASSLGLAGASYEQYF. This chain uses TRBV5-4 with TRBJ2-7; 12 bases align to TRBD2. V lost 0 bases to trimming and J lost 4 bases; unmatched junction nucleotides: 5. This CDR3 comprises 16 residues. CDR1 is SGHNT, CDR2 YYREEE, per germline (reference sequence).

The V and J genes are TRBV27 and TRBJ1-5, with a possible D match to TRBD1 (5 bases). The CDR3 is made up of 14 amino acids. Per the germline V gene, CDR1 is MNHEY and CDR2 is SMNVEV (reference sequence). V was shortened by 0 bases and J by 4 bases, with 7 bases between the two germline ends. The CDR3 DNA reads TGTGCCAGCAGTTTATCGGGGCAGAATCAGCCCCAGCATTTT. Translated: CASSLSGQNQPQHF.

This sequence joins TRBV9 and TRBJ2-7; perhaps TRBD1 as D (6 bases). The CDR3 has 15 residues. The V and J ends lost 4 bases and 2 bases respectively, with 16 bases between them. Germline CDR1 and CDR2: SGDLS and YYNGEE. The DNA of the CDR3 is TGTGCCAGCAGCCCCTCCCCAGGGGCGCCCTACGAGCAGTACTTC. It specifies CASSPSPGAPYEQYF.

This clone was found a few times. The chain uses TRBV18 and TRBJ1-1; D unresolved. In germline, CDR1 is KGHSH, CDR2 LQKENI. With 3 bases removed from V and 6 bases from J, the gap between germline ends came to 11 bases. This CDR3 region has 13 residues. The CDR3 is CASSPEQVAEAFF. In DNA form, the CDR3 reads TGTGCCAGCTCACCCGAGCAGGTAGCTGAAGCTTTCTTT.

The V gene is TRBV27, the J gene TRBJ1-1; D unresolved. The CDR3 is 14 residues long. Trimming shortened V by 3 bases and J by 1 base, and 9 bases separated the two germline ends. Germline V gene sequence: CDR1 MNHEY, CDR2 SMNVEV (reference sequence). For the CDR3, the DNA is TGTGCCAGCAGTTTGTGGGGTAGGAACACTGAAGCTTTCTTT. It is translated as CASSLWGRNTEAFF.

The chain combines TRBV2 with TRBJ2-7, with 12 bases that match TRBD1. The CDR3 runs 14 residues. CDR1 SNHLY and CDR2 FYNNEI come from the germline V gene. Trimming cost V 7 bases and J 3 bases; bases outside gene matches: 4. Here the CDR3 reads CASTGTGGFYEQYF. The CDR3 DNA sequence: TGTGCCAGCACCGGGACAGGGGGCTTCTACGAGCAGTACTTC.

The chain combines TRBV5-1 with TRBJ1-6, with a tentative D call TRBD1 (5 bases). The CDR3 extends over 16 amino acids. V dropped 0 bases and J dropped 7 bases, with 14 bases sitting between them. Germline V CDR1 and CDR2: SGHRS, YFSETQ. Here the CDR3 DNA reads TGCGCCAGCAGCTTGGGGGGGAAACTGAGGAATTCACCCCTCCACTTT. Protein: CASSLGGKLRNSPLHF. Using reference TRBV5-1 and TRBJ1-6 for the parts outside the CDR3, the full variable domain is KAGVTQTPRYLIKTRGQQVTLSCSPISGHRSVSWYQQTPGQGLQFLFEYFSETQRNKGNFPGRFSGRQFSNSRSEMNVSTLELGDSALYLCASSLGGKLRNSPLHFGNGTRLTVT.

This clone has more than one count but fewer than ten. The rearrangement uses TRBV2 and TRBJ1-5; TRBD1 matches 7 bases. CDR3 length: 15 residues. Trimming took 5 bases from V and 2 from J; bases not matched to a gene: 6. The V gene's germline CDR1 is SNHLY and CDR2 FYNNEI. CDR3 coding DNA: TGTGCCAGCAGTTTCGACAGGGTTGGCAATCAGCCCCAGCATTTT. Translating it yields CASSFDRVGNQPQHF.

V usage is TRBV11-2 and J usage is TRBJ2-2, with D maybe TRBD2 (6 bases). Germline CDR1 is SGHAT and CDR2 is FQNNGV. This CDR3 has 13 residues. V was clipped by 8 bases and J by 2 bases, with 9 bases between them. The CDR3 bases are TGTGCCAGCGGGGGACTCAACACCGGGGAGCTGTTTTTT. It is translated as CASGGLNTGELFF.

The chain has TRBV9 and TRBJ2-5; 8 bases align to TRBD1. Germline V gene lookup returns CDR1 SGDLS and CDR2 YYNGEE. V shed 4 bases, J shed 0 bases, and the junction held 5 bases outside the gene matches. CDR3 size: 15 residues. The CDR3 nucleotides are TGTGCCAGCAGCACGGGACAGGCGTACCAAGAGACCCAGTACTTC. Protein sequence: CASSTGQAYQETQYF.

The chain recombines TRBV5-6 with TRBJ1-2; D not certain. The V end lost 1 base, the J end lost 0 bases, and 4 bases lay between the germline ends. The CDR3 extends over 13 amino acids. CDR1 is SGHDT, CDR2 YYEEEE, per germline. The CDR3 nucleotides read TGTGCCAGCAGCTTGACCCCTAACTATGGCTACACCTTC. Translated: CASSLTPNYGYTF.